The entry below describes one TCR beta chain. In the study's own analysis: Estimated nucleated cell counts came from reference gene primer amplification. TCRdb's copy holds only in-frame clones and misses some; the assay was immunoSEQ multiplex PCR. V and J calls and clone size are as listed in that table; D and trimming were resolved from the DNA. This sample has some 290,000 clones, with 75% to 90% found just once. The CDR3 has 14 residues. The ends lost 6 bases at V and 5 bases at J; junction bases unmatched: 4. The germline V gene has CDR1 SNHLY and CDR2 FYNNEI. This entry is derived from a study of blood T cell repertoires in COVID-19. Across the whole study: Whether acute or convalescent, the COVID-19 samples came from the United States, Italy and Spain. The analysed material was cDNA or gDNA that came from T cells, B-cell-depleted T cells, or PBMCs.

This sequence was found in a woman aged 45-65 years who had recovered from COVID-19. Specimen: peripheral blood. The J gene is TRBJ1-5, the V gene TRBV2, with TRBD1 matching 10 bases. The CDR3 coding sequence is TGTGCCAGCAGGGGGGACAGGGGCTATCAGCCCCAGCATTTT. Translating gives CASRGDRGYQPQHF.